This TCR beta chain was sequenced for a study of blood T cell repertoires in COVID-19. Study-wide background: The origin of the acute and convalescent COVID-19 samples was the United States, Italy and Spain. Sources were T cells, B-cell-depleted T cells, or PBMCs; the material itself was cDNA or gDNA.

Repertoires were generated with immunoSEQ multiplex PCR, while TCRdb's copy carries only in-frame clones and drops some. The sample records hundreds of thousands of clones, 80% to 90% being singletons. V was shortened by 4 bases and J by 0 bases, with 9 bases between the two germline ends. This CDR3 spans 15 amino acids. The germline V gene has CDR1 SEHNR and CDR2 FQNEAQ (reference sequence). The sequence was collected from a man between 60 and 70 years old who had recovered from COVID-19. Sequencing input: peripheral blood. The V and J genes are TRBV7-9 and TRBJ1-4, with D tentatively TRBD1 (5 bases). The CDR3 sequence is CASSYYRPTNEKLFF. Written as DNA, the CDR3 is TGTGCCAGCAGCTACTACAGGCCAACTAATGAAAAACTGTTTTTT.